By share, the clone carrying this T cell receptor (beta chain) counts as medium-sized. Germline V gene data show CDR1 as LGHNA and CDR2 as YNFKEQ. The CDR3 consists of 15 residues. V was trimmed by 0 bases and J by 4 bases, leaving 12 bases between them. Original data processing: Amplification of reference gene primers provided the estimated nucleated cell counts. Generated by immunoSEQ multiplex PCR, the TCRdb table keeps only in-frame clones and is missing some. That table furnishes V, J and clone size, whereas the DNA furnished D and trimming. The sample shows about 44,000 clones, about nine tenths of them seen only once. The data were taken from a study of blood T cell repertoires in COVID-19.

This sequence joins TRBV4-2 and TRBJ1-2; D is perhaps TRBD1 (6 bases). The receptor was derived from an elderly woman in a cohort sampled during active or convalescent COVID-19. The material sequenced was peripheral blood. CDR3 nucleotide sequence: TGTGCCAGCAGCCAAGAATCCAGGGGTGGCTATGGCTACACCTTC. As protein: CASSQESRGGYGYTF.